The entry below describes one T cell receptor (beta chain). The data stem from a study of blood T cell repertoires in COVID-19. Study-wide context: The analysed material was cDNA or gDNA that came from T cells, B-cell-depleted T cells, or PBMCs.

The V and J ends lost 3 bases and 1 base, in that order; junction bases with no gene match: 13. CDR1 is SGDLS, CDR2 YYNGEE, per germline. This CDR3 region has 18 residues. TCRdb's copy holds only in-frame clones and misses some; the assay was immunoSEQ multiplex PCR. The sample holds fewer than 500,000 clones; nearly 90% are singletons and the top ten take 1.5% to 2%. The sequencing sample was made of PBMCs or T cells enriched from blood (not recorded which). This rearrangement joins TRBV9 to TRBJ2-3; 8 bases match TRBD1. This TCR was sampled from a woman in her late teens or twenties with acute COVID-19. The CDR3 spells CASSELGGQGAGTDTQYF. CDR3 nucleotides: TGTGCCAGCAGCGAACTAGGCGGGCAGGGGGCGGGCACAGATACGCAGTATTTT.